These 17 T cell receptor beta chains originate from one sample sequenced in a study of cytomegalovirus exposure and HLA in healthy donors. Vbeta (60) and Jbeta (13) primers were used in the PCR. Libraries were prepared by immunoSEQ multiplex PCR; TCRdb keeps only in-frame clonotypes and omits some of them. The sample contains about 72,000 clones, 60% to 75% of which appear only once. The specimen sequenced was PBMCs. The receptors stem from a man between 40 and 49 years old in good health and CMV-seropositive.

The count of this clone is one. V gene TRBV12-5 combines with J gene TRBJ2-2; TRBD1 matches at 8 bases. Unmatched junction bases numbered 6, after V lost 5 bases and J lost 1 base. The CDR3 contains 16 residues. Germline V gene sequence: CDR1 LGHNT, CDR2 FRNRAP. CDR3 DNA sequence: TGTGCTAGTGGTCACCGGGACAGGTTGAACACCGGGGAGCTGTTTTTT. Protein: CASGHRDRLNTGELFF.

CDR3 DNA: TGTGCCAGCAGTGATCGACAGGGGGCGGATGGCTACACCTTC. This translates into CASSDRQGADGYTF. The chain couples TRBV6-4 to TRBJ1-2, with 10 positions matching TRBD1. Germline CDR1 is MRHNA and CDR2 is SNTAGT. J gave up 6 bases and V 3 bases, and 4 bases lay outside the gene matches. This CDR3 contains 14 residues.

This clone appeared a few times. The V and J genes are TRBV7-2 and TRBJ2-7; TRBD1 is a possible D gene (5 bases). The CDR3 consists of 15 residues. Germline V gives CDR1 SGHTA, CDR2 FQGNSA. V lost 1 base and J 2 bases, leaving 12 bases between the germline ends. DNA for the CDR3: TGTGCCAGCAGCTTAGAATTCGACAGCACCTACGAGCAGTACTTC. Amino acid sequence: CASSLEFDSTYEQYF.

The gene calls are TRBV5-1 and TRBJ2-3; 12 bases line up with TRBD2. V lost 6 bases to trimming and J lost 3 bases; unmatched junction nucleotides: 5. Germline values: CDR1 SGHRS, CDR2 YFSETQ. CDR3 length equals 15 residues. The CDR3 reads CASTTSGGQTDTQYF. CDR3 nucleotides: TGCGCCAGCACCACTAGCGGGGGGCAAACAGATACGCAGTATTTT.

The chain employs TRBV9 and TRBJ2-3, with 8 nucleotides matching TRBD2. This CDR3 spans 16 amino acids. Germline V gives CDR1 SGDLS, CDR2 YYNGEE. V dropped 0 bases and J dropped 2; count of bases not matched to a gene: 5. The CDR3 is CASSVVAGSLTDTQYF. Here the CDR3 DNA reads TGTGCCAGCAGCGTAGTAGCGGGGTCCCTCACAGATACGCAGTATTTT.

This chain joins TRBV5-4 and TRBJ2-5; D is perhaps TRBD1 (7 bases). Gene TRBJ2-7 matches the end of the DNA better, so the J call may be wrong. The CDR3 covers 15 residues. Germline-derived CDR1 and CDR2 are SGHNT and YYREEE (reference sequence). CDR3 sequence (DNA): TGTGCCAGCAGCCAGAGGGGCAGGGGGGCCTACGAGCAGTACTTC. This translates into CASSQRGRGAYEQYF.

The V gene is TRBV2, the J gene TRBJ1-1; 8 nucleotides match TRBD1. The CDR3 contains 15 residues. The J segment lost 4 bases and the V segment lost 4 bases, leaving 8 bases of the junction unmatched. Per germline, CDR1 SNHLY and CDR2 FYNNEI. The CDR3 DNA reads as TGTGCCAGCAGTGCCCAGGGGGCTATGGGCACTGAAGCTTTCTTT. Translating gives CASSAQGAMGTEAFF.

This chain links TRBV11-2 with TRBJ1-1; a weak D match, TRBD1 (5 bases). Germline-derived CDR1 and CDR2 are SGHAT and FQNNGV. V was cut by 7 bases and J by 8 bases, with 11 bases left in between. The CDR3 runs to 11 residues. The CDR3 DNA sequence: TGTGCCAGCACCGAACGGGGGGAAGCTTTCTTT. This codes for CASTERGEAFF.

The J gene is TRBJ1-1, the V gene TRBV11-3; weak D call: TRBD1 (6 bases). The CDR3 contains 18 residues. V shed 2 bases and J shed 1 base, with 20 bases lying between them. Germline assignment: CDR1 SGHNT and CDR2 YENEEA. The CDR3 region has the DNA TGTGCCAGCAGCTTAATTGGCCGTTGGACAGAGAAGAACACTGAAGCTTTCTTT. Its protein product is CASSLIGRWTEKNTEAFF.

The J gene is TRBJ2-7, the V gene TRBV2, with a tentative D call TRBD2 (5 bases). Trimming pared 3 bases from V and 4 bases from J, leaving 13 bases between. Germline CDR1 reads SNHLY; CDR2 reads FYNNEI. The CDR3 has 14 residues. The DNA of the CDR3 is TGTGCCAGCAGTGAGGAGGTGGGAACATACGAGCAGTACTTC. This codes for CASSEEVGTYEQYF.

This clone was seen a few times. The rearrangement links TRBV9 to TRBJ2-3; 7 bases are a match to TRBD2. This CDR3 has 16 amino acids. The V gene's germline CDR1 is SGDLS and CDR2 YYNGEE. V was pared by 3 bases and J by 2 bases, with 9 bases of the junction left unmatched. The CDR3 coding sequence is TGTGCCAGCAGCGCCTTAAGCGGGGTGTACACAGATACGCAGTATTTT. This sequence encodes CASSALSGVYTDTQYF.

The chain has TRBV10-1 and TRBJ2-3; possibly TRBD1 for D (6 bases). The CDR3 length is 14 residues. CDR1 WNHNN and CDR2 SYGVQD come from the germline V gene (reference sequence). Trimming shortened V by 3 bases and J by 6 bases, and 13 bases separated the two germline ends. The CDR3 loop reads CASSEQGAEDTQYF. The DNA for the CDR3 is TGCGCCAGCAGTGAACAGGGCGCAGAGGATACGCAGTATTTT.

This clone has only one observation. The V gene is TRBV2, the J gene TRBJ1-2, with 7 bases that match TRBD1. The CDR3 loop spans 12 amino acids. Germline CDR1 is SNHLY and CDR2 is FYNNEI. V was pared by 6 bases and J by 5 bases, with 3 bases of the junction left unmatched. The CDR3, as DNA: TGTGCCAGCAGGCGGACAGGATATGGCTACACCTTC. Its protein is CASRRTGYGYTF.

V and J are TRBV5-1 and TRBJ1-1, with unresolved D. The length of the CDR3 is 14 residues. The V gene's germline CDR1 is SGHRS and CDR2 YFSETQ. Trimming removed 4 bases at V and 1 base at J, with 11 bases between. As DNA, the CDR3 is TGCGCCAGCAGCCAGTTTACAACGAACACTGAAGCTTTCTTT. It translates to CASSQFTTNTEAFF.

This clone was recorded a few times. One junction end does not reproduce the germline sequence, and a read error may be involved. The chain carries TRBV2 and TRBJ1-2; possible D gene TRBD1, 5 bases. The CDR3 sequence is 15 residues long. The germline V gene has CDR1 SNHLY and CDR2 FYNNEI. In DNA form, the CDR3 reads TGTGCCAGCAGTGAGGGGACTATAGCTAACTATGGCTACAACTTC. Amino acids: CASSEGTIANYGYNF. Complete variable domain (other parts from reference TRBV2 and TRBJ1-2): EPEVTQTPSHQVTQMGQEVILRCVPISNHLYFYWYRQILGQKVEFLVSFYNNEISEKSEIFDDQFSVERPDGSNFTLKIRSTKLEDSAMYFCASSEGTIANYGYNFGSGTRLTVV.

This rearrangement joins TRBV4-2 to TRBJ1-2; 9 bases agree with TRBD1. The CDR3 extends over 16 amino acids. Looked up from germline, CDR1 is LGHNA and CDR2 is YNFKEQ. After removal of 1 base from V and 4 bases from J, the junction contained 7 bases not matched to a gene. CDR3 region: CASSQVGTGGGYGYTF. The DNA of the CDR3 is TGTGCCAGCAGCCAAGTAGGAACAGGGGGCGGCTATGGCTACACCTTC.

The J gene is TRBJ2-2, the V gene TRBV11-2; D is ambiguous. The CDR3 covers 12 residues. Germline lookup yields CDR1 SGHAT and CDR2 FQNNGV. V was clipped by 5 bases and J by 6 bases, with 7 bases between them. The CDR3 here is CASSPDSGELFF. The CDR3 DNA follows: TGTGCCAGCAGCCCTGACTCCGGGGAGCTGTTTTTT.